The 17 T cell receptor beta chains below come from one sample, sequenced in a study of blood T cells in healthy people across ages. A second PCR of roughly 7 to 11 cycles used a sample-barcoded 5' primer and a J-beta primer mix. TCRdb re-called the 5' RACE reads with MiXCR, one entry per CDR3 protein. Seen here are 1.5 million to 2 million distinct CDR3 sequences, about two fifths observed once, and the top ten hold 23%. Specimen: blood. The receptors were gathered from a human donor in good health.

This clonotype appeared many times. This rearrangement joins TRBV7-2 to TRBJ2-7; no clear D. This CDR3 contains 15 residues. Per germline, CDR1 SGHTA and CDR2 FQGNSA. V lost 1 base and J lost 3, with 13 bases in between. The CDR3 DNA follows: TGTGCCAGCAGCTTAGATTATTTAGGGAACTACGAGCAGTACTTC. Its translation: CASSLDYLGNYEQYF.

This rearrangement joins TRBV7-2 to TRBJ2-4; 13 bases align to TRBD2. The J call is doubtful: the DNA matches TRBJ2-7 better. CDR1 SGHTA and CDR2 FQGNSA come from the germline V gene. This CDR3 contains 16 residues. The CDR3 region has the DNA TGTGCCAGCAGCTCGACTAGCGGGGGGCCTTCCTACGAGCAGTACTTC. Protein product: CASSSTSGGPSYEQYF.

This clonotype was picked up a small number of times. This rearrangement joins TRBV13 to TRBJ1-1; D might be TRBD1 (6 bases). The germline V and J ends were trimmed by 2 bases and 3 bases, with 16 bases remaining between them. This CDR3 has 16 residues. Germline values: CDR1 PRHDT, CDR2 FYEKMQ (reference sequence). The CDR3 loop is CASSLPGEVGDTEAFF. As DNA, the CDR3 is TGTGCCAGCAGCTTACCAGGGGAGGTCGGGGACACTGAAGCTTTCTTT.

This chain connects TRBV4-3 to TRBJ2-7; perhaps TRBD2 as D (6 bases). Germline V gene data show CDR1 as LGHNA and CDR2 as YSLEER. The CDR3 length is 17 residues. V dropped 2 bases and J dropped 7 bases, with 24 bases sitting between them. The CDR3 bases are TGCGCCAGCAGCCAAATCAGTTCTAGCGTAGCCTACAATGAGCAGTACTTC. Protein: CASSQISSSVAYNEQYF.

This chain joins TRBV9 and TRBJ1-5; no definite D call. The length of the CDR3 is 14 residues. Trimming removed 0 bases from V and 9 bases from J, with 13 bases in between. Germline-derived CDR1 and CDR2 are SGDLS and YYNGEE. CDR3: CASSVESEGGPQHF. In nucleotides, the CDR3 is TGTGCCAGCAGCGTAGAGTCCGAGGGTGGGCCCCAGCATTTT.

This clonotype was counted a few times. The V gene is TRBV5-1, the J gene TRBJ2-3, with a tentative D call TRBD1 (5 bases). Trimming removed 4 bases at V and 2 bases at J, with 14 bases between. Germline V CDR1 and CDR2: SGHRS, YFSETQ. The CDR3 runs 15 residues. Here the CDR3 DNA reads TGCGCCAGCAGCATGGACACGTCAAACACAGATACGCAGTATTTT. It specifies CASSMDTSNTDTQYF. The full variable domain, its missing parts supplied by reference TRBV5-1 and TRBJ2-3, is KAGVTQTPRYLIKTRGQQVTLSCSPISGHRSVSWYQQTPGQGLQFLFEYFSETQRNKGNFPGRFSGRQFSNSRSEMNVSTLELGDSALYLCASSMDTSNTDTQYFGPGTRLTVL.

The rearrangement uses TRBV2 and TRBJ2-3, with 9 bases aligning to TRBD2. Germline lookup yields CDR1 SNHLY and CDR2 FYNNEI. The CDR3 totals 15 residues. In DNA form, the CDR3 reads TGTACCACCGCCCTCGCTAGCGGGGGCACAGATACGCAGTATTTT. Translating it yields CTTALASGGTDTQYF. The full variable domain, in which reference TRBV2 and TRBJ2-3 provide the parts outside the CDR3, is EPEVTQTPSHQVTQMGQEVILRCVPISNHLYFYWYRQILGQKVEFLVSFYNNEISEKSEIFDDQFSVERPDGSNFTLKIRSTKLEDSAMYFCTTALASGGTDTQYFGPGTRLTVL.

The sample holds a few counts of this clonotype. The CDR3 spells CASSLFAAGATVSEQYF. In nucleotides, the CDR3 is TGTGCCAGCAGCTTATTCGCGGCGGGGGCTACCGTCAGCGAGCAGTACTTC. The chain uses TRBV7-2 and TRBJ2-7, with D perhaps matching TRBD2 (7 bases). This CDR3 spans 17 amino acids. V lost 2 bases to trimming and J lost 6 bases, with 23 bases between them. Germline V gene data show CDR1 as SGHTA and CDR2 as FQGNSA.

The gene calls are TRBV20-1 and TRBJ2-7, with D hard to call. Trimming shortened V by 5 bases and J by 3 bases, and 11 bases separated the two germline ends. The germline V gene has CDR1 DFQATT and CDR2 SNEGSKA (reference sequence). CDR3 length: 12 amino acids. The chain's CDR3 is CSAHDPGYEQYF. The CDR3 DNA reads TGCAGTGCTCATGACCCGGGCTACGAGCAGTACTTC.

There are many counts of this clonotype. V is TRBV7-8 and J is TRBJ2-7; 7 nucleotides agree with TRBD1. V dropped 2 bases and J dropped 5; count of bases not matched to a gene: 3. Germline V gene lookup returns CDR1 SGHVS and CDR2 FQNEAQ. CDR3 length: 13 amino acids. The CDR3 spells CASSLTDRDEQYF. The DNA for the CDR3 is TGTGCCAGCAGCTTAACTGACAGGGACGAGCAGTACTTC.

The table lists this clonotype with a few counts. The chain employs TRBV10-3 and TRBJ1-2; D perhaps matches TRBD1 (6 bases). Germline V gene sequence: CDR1 ENHRY, CDR2 SYGVKD. This CDR3 region has 13 residues. V lost 11 bases, J lost 4 bases, and 17 bases lay in between. CDR3 region: CASFAGTFYGYTF. The CDR3 nucleotides read TGTGCCTCTTTTGCCGGGACATTCTATGGCTACACCTTC.

Comments on this clonotype: At one boundary the junction diverges from the germline segment, which might be a read error. The chain recombines TRBV4-1 with TRBJ2-3, with 8 bases matching TRBD1. Germline assignment: CDR1 MGHRA and CDR2 YSYEKL. The length of the CDR3 is 15 residues. CDR3 amino acids: CASSQPGQGRNTRYF. The CDR3 nucleotides read TGCGCCAGCAGCCAACCCGGACAGGGAAGAAATACGCGGTATTTT.

This clonotype was picked up a small number of times. The V and J genes are TRBV25-1 and TRBJ2-7; D gene ambiguous. Trimming pared 4 bases from V and 0 bases from J, leaving 4 bases between. The CDR3 totals 12 residues. Germline CDR1 reads MGHDK; CDR2 reads SYGVNS. The CDR3 region has the DNA TGTGCCAGCAGTGGGCACTCCTACGAGCAGTACTTC. The encoded protein is CASSGHSYEQYF.

This clonotype has only a few counts. CDR3 nucleotides: TGTGCCAGCAGGGAATTCACTGAAGCTTTCTTT. Its protein is CASREFTEAFF. The chain couples TRBV6-6 to TRBJ1-1; D remains unclear. Germline values: CDR1 MNHNY, CDR2 SVGAGI (reference sequence). The CDR3 extends over 11 amino acids. The ends were cut back, 6 bases at V and 4 bases at J, with 6 bases in the middle.

The chain carries TRBV6-6 and TRBJ2-5; 8 bases map to TRBD2. This CDR3 comprises 14 residues. V was pared by 6 bases and J by 4 bases, with 7 bases of the junction left unmatched. In germline, CDR1 is MNHNY, CDR2 SVGAGI (reference sequence). In nucleotides, the CDR3 is TGTGCCAGCAGCCCCGGGGGGGTTTCAGAGACCCAGTACTTC. Translation: CASSPGGVSETQYF.

This clonotype was picked up a small number of times. The chain employs TRBV4-2 and TRBJ2-1; D uncertain. V was shortened by 2 bases and J by 9 bases, with 8 bases between the two germline ends. Germline V gives CDR1 LGHNA, CDR2 YNFKEQ. The CDR3 contains 12 residues. The CDR3 DNA reads TGTGCCAGCAGCCAAACAGCCGGTGAGCAGTTCTTC. This gives the protein CASSQTAGEQFF.

This clonotype has more than one count but fewer than ten. The V and J genes are TRBV6-1 and TRBJ1-5; 10 bases line up with TRBD1. The J segment lost 4 bases and the V segment lost 3 bases, leaving 9 bases of the junction unmatched. Germline CDR1 reads MNHNS; CDR2 reads SASEGT. This CDR3 is 17 amino acids long. CDR3 loop: CASSDSHGQGENQPQHF. In nucleotides, the CDR3 is TGTGCCAGCAGTGATTCCCACGGACAGGGGGAAAATCAGCCCCAGCATTTT.